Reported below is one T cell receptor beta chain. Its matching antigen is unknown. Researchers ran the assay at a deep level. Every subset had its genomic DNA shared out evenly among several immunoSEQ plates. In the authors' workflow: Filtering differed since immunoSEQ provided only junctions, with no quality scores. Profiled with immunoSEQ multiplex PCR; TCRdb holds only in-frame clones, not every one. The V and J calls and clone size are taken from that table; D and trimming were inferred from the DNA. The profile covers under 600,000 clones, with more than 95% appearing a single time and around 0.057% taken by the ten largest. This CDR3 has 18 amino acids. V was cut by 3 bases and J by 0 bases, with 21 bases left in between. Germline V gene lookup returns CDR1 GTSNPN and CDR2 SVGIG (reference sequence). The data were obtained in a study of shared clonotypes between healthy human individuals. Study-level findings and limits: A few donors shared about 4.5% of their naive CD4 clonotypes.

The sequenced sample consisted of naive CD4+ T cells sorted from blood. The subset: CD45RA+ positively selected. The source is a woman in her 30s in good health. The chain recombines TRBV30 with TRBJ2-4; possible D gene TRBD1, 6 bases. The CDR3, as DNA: TGTGCCTGGAGGAGGCTTGGGGGCGGCACTTTAGCCAAAAACATTCAGTACTTC. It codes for CAWRRLGGGTLAKNIQYF.